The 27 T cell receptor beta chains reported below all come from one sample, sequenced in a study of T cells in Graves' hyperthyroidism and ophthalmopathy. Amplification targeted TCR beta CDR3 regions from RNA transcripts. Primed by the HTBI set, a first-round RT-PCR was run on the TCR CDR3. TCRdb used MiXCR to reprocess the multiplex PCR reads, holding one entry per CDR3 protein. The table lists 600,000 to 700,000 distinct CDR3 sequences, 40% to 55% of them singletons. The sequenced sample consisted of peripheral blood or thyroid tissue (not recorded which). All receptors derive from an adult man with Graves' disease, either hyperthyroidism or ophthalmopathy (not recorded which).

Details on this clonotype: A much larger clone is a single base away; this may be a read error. CDR3 coding DNA: TGTGCCAGTAGTATATCCCGACAGGACAATCAGCCCCAGCATTTT. Protein sequence: CASSISRQDNQPQHF. This chain connects TRBV19 to TRBJ1-5; possibly TRBD1 for D (6 bases). This CDR3 spans 15 amino acids. Germline V gene sequence: CDR1 LNHDA, CDR2 SQIVND (reference sequence). Trimming took 2 bases from V and 3 from J, leaving 11 bases between them.

CDR3 protein: CASSEISLNTEAFF. Written as DNA, the CDR3 is TGCGCCAGCAGTGAGATATCCCTGAACACTGAAGCTTTCTTT. The chain carries TRBV10-2 and TRBJ1-1; D unclear. The V end lost 2 bases, the J end lost 0 bases, and 7 bases lay between the germline ends. The germline CDR1 and CDR2 sequences are WSHSY and SAAADI. This CDR3 region has 14 residues.

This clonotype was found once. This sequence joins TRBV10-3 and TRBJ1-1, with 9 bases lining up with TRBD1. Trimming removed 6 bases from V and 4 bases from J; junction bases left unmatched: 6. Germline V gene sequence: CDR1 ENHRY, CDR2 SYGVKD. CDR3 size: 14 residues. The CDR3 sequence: CAIRKGTGFTEAFF. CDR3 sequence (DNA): TGTGCCATCAGGAAAGGGACAGGGTTCACTGAAGCTTTCTTT.

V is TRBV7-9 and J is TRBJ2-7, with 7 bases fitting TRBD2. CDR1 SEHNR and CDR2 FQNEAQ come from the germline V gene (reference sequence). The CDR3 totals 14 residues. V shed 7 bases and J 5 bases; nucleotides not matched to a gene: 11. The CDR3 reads CASTRLARGDEQYF. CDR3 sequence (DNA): TGTGCCAGCACCAGACTAGCACGGGGAGACGAGCAGTACTTC.

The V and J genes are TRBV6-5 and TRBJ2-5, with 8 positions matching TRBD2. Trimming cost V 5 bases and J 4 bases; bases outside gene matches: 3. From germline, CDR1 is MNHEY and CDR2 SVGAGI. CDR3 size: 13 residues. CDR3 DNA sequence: TGTGCCAGCAGTGCCGGGACTAGAGAGACCCAGTACTTC. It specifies CASSAGTRETQYF.

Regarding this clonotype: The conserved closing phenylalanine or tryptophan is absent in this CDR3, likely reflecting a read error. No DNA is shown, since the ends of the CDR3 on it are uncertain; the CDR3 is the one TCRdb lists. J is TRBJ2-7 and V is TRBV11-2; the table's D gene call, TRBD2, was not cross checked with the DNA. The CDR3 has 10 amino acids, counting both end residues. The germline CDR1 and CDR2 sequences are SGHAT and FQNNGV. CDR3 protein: CASSVTSGSS.

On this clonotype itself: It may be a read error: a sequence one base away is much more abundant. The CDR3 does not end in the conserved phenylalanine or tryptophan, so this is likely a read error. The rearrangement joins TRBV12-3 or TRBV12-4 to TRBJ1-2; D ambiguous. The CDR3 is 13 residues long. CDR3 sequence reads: CASSGREGYGYTS. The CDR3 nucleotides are TGCGCCAGCAGTGGACGGGAGGGCTATGGCTACACCTCC.

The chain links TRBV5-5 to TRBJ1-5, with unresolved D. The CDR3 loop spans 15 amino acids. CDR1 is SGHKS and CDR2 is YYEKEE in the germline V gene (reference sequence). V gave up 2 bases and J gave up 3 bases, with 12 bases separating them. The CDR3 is CASSLLRGINQPQHF. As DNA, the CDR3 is TGTGCCAGCAGCTTATTACGGGGAATCAATCAGCCCCAGCATTTT.

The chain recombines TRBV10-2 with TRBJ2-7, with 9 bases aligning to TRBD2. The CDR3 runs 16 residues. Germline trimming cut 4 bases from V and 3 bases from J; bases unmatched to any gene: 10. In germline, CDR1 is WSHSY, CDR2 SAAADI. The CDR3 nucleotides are TGCGCCAGCAGTGTTAGCGGGGGCCAATCGTTCTACGAGCAGTACTTC. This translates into CASSVSGGQSFYEQYF.

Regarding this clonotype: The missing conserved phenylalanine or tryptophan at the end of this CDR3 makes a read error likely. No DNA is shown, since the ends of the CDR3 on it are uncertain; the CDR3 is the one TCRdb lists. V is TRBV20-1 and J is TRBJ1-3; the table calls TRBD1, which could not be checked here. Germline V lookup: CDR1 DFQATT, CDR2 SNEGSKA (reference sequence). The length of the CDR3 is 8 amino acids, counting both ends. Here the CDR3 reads CSARAQTG.

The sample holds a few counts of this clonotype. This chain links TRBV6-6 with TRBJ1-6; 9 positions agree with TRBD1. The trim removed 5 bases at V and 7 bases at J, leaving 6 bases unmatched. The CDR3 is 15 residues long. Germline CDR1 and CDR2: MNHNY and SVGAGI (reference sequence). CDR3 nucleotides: TGTGCCAGCAGTGTACAGGGGGCGAAGAATTCACCCCTCCACTTT. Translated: CASSVQGAKNSPLHF.

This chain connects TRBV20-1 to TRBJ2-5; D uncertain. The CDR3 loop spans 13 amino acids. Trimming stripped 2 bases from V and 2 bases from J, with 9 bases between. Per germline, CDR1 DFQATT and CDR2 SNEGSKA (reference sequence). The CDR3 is CSARISPQETQYF. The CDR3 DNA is TGCAGTGCTAGAATCTCCCCGCAAGAGACCCAGTACTTC.

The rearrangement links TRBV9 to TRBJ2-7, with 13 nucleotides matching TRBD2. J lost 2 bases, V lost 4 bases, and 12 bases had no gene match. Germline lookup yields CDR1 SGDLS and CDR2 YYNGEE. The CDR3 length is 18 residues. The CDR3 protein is CASSQDFALAGGTYEQYF. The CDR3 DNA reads TGTGCCAGCAGCCAAGATTTCGCACTAGCGGGAGGGACCTACGAGCAGTACTTC.

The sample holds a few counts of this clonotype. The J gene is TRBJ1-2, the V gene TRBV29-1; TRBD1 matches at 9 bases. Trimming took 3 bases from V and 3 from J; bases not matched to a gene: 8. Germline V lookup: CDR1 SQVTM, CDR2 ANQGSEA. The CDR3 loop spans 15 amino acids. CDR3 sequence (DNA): TGCAGCGTTGAGACCTACCGACAGGGGGACTATGGCTACACCTTC. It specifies CSVETYRQGDYGYTF.

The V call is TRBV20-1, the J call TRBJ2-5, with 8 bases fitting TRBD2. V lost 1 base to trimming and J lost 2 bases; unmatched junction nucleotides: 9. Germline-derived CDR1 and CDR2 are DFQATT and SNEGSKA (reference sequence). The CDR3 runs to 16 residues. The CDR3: CSARARRGVPQETQYF. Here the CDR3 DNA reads TGCAGTGCTAGAGCACGGCGGGGGGTCCCTCAAGAGACCCAGTACTTC.

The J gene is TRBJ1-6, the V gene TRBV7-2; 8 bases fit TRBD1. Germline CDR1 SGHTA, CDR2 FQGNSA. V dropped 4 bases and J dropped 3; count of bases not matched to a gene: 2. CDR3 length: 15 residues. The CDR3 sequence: CASSSDRGYNSPLHF. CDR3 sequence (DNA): TGTGCCAGCAGCTCAGACAGGGGCTATAATTCACCCCTCCACTTT.

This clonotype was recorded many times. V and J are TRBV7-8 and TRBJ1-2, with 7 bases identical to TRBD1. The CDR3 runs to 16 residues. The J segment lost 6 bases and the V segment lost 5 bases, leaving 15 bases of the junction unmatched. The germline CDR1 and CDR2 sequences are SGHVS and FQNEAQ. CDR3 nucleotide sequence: TGTGCCAGCAGCAACCCCTACTTCGACAGGGTGGATGGCTACACCTTC. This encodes CASSNPYFDRVDGYTF.

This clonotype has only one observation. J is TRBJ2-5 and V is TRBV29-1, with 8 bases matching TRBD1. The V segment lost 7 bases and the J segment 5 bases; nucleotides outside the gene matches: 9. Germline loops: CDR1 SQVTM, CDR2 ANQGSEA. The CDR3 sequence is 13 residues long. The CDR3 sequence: CSGFRGPGETQYF. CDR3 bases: TGCAGCGGATTCAGGGGGCCGGGGGAGACCCAGTACTTC.

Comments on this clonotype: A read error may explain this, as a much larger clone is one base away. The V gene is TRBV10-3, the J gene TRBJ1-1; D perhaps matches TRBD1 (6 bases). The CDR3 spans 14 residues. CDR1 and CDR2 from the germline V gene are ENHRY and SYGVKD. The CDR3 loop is CPSLPGDGTTEAFF. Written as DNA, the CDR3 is TGTCCCTCCCTCCCAGGGGACGGAACCACTGAAGCTTTCTTT.

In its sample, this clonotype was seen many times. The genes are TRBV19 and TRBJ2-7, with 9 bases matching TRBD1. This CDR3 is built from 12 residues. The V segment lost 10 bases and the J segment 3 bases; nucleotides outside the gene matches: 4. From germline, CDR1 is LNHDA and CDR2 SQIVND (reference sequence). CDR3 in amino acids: CATAGQGYEQYF. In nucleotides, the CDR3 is TGTGCCACCGCGGGACAGGGCTACGAGCAGTACTTC. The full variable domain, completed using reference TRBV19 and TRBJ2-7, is DGGITQSPKYLFRKEGQNVTLSCEQNLNHDAMYWYRQDPGQGLRLIYYSQIVNDFQKGDIAEGYSVSREKKESFPLTVTSAQKNPTAFYLCATAGQGYEQYFGPGTRLTVT.

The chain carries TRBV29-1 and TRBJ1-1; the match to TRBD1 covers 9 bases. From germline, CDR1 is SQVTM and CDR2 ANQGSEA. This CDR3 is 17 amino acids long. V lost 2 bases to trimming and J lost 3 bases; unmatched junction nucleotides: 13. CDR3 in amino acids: CSVETRDREFRHTEAFF. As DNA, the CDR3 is TGCAGCGTTGAAACCCGGGACAGGGAGTTTCGACACACTGAAGCTTTCTTT.

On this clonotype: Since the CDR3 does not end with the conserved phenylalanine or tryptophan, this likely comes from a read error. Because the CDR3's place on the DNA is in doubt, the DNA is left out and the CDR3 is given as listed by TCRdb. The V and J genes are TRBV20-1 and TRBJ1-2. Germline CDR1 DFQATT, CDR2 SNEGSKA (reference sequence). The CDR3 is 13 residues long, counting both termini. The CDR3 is CSAPTSLAGGNTL.

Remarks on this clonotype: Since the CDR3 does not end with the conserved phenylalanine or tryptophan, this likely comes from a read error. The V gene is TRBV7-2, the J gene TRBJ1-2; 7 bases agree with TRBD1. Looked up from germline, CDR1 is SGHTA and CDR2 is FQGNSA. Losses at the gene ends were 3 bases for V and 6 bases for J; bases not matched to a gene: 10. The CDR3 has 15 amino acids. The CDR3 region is CASSLTGHLNNGYTY. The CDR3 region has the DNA TGTGCCAGCAGCTTGACAGGGCACTTGAATAATGGCTACACCTAC.

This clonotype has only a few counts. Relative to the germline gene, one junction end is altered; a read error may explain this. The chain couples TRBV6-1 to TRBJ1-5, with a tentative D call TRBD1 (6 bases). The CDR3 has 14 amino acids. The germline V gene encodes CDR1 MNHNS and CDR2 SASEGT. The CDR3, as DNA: TGTGCCAGCAGTAAAGCCCAGGGGACTCAGCCCCAGCATTTT. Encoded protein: CASSKAQGTQPQHF.

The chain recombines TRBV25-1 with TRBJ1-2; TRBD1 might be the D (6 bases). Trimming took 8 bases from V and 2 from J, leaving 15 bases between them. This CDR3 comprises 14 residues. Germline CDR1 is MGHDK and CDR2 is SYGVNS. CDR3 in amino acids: CASDPTGANYGYTF. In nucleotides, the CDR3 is TGTGCCAGCGATCCGACGGGGGCGAACTATGGCTACACCTTC.

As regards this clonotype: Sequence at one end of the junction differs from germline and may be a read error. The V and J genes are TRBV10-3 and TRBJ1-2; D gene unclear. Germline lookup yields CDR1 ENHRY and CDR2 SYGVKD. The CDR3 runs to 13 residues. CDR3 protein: CAISESSVYDYTF. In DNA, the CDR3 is TGTGCCATCAGTGAGTCGTCCGTCTATGACTACACCTTC.

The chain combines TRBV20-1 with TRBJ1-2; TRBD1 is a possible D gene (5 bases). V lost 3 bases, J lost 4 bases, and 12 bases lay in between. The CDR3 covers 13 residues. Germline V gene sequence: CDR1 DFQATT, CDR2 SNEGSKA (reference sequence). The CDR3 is CSARDKWVYGYTF. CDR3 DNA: TGCAGTGCTAGGGACAAGTGGGTCTATGGCTACACCTTC.